Listed below are T cell receptor beta chains from one sample, sequenced in a study of response to subunit inactivated influenza vaccine. TCRdb used MiXCR to reprocess the RT-PCR reads, holding one entry per CDR3 protein. The data show fewer than 600,000 distinct CDR3 sequences, around 7.9% seen once. The specimen was PBMCs from blood, collected less than 30 months after vaccination. The receptors derive from a man between 50 and 75 years old who received an inactivated influenza vaccine. Both conserved end residues are part of each CDR3. The D gene is left open where the match is weak. Clone size appears in some rows only: once, few, many, or a class for an expanded clone.

v_gene	j_gene	abundance	d_gene	CDR3nt	CDR3aa
TRBV11-3	TRBJ2-1	.	.	TGTGCCAGCAGCTTAACCACAGGGAATGAGCAGTTCTTC	CASSLTTGNEQFF
TRBV5-6	TRBJ2-7	few	TRBD2	TGTGCCAGCAGCTCCGGAACGAAGGGGACTAGCGGTTCCTACGAGCAGTACTTC	CASSSGTKGTSGSYEQYF
TRBV7-6	TRBJ2-3	.	TRBD2	TGTGCCAGCAGCTTAGAGGGGGGACTAGCGGAAGTAGGAACAGATACGCAGTATTTT	CASSLEGGLAEVGTDTQYF
TRBV20-1	TRBJ1-2	.	TRBD1	TGCAGTGCTAGGCGAACAGGGGGCGCTGGCTATGGCTACACCTTC	CSARRTGGAGYGYTF
TRBV5-1	TRBJ1-6	many	TRBD1	TGCGCCAGCAGCCGGGACAGTAGGGATTCACCCCTCCACTTT	CASSRDSRDSPLHF
TRBV29-1	TRBJ1-5	many	.	TGCAGCGTCGCCGGGGGACCAGCTAATCAGCCCCAGCATTTT	CSVAGGPANQPQHF
TRBV20-1	TRBJ2-7	few	TRBD1	TGCAGTGCCCGGGACAGGGCCGCCTACGAGCAGTACTTC	CSARDRAAYEQYF
TRBV7-2	TRBJ2-2	many	TRBD1	TGTGCCAGCAGCACATACAGGGGTCGGACCGGGGAGCTGTTTTTT	CASSTYRGRTGELFF
TRBV12-3/TRBV12-4	TRBJ2-7	few	.	TGTGCCAGCAGTTCTCAGACTCGCTCGGCGTACTTC	CASSSQTRSAYF
TRBV20-1	TRBJ2-1	.	.	TGCAGTGCTAGTAAGATAACAGGCTATGAGCAGTTCTTC	CSASKITGYEQFF
TRBV9	TRBJ2-3	.	.	TGTGCCAGCAGGGGGGAGTTGGATACGCAGTATTTT	CASRGELDTQYF
TRBV29-1	TRBJ2-3	many	TRBD1	TGCAGCGTTGCAGGGGGCAAGACAGATACGCAGTATTTT	CSVAGGKTDTQYF
TRBV9	TRBJ2-1	.	.	TGTGCCAGCAGCGTAGCTTCCGTGAATGAGCAGTTCTTC	CASSVASVNEQFF
TRBV20-1	TRBJ1-3	few	.	TGCAGTGCCAGACCGTCAGTCTCTGGAAACACCATATATTTT	CSARPSVSGNTIYF
TRBV5-6	TRBJ2-7	.	.	TGTGCCAGCAGCCCCGGACTACACTGCTACGCGCAGTACTTC	CASSPGLHCYAQYF
TRBV12-3/TRBV12-4	TRBJ1-1	few	.	TGTGCCAGCAGGAAGGGAGTTATGTTCACTGAAGCTTTCTTT	CASRKGVMFTEAFF
TRBV4-1	TRBJ2-4	few	TRBD1	TGCGCCAGCAGCCGACCGACAGGGGGGGCCAAAAACATTCAGTACTTC	CASSRPTGGAKNIQYF
TRBV6-2/TRBV6-3	TRBJ2-3	few	TRBD2	TGTGCCAGCAGCGGGGGGACTGGCAGAACAGATACGCAGTATTTT	CASSGGTGRTDTQYF
TRBV2	TRBJ2-2	few	.	TGTGCCAGCAGTGAATCCAGGGGCGGGGAGCTGTTTTTT	CASSESRGGELFF
TRBV5-5	TRBJ2-3	.	TRBD1	TGTGCCAGCAGCTTGGATGTACCGGGACAGGGCTATACAGATACGCAGTATTTT	CASSLDVPGQGYTDTQYF